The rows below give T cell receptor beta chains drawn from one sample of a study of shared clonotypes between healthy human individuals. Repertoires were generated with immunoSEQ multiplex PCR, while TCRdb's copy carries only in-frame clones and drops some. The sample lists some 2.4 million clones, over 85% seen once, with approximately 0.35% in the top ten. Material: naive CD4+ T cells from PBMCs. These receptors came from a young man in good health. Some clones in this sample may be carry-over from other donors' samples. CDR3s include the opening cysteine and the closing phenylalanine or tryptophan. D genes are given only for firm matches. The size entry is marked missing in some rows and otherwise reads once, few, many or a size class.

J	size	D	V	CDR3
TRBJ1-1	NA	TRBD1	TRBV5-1	CASSLRQGVLAEAFF
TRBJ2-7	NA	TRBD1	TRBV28	CASSPRDRGVYEQYF
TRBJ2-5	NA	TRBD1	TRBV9	CASSATGTGGGETQYF
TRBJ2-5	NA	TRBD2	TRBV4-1	CASSQGAGEIRETQYF
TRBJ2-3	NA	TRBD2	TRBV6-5	CASRGLALSTDTQYF
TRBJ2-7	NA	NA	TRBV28	CAVSPGGRDYEQYF
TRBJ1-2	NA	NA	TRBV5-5	CASSLGGGGYTF
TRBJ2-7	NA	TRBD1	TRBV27	CASSSRQGGTYEQYF
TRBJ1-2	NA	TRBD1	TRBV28	CASSSPGQGYGYTF
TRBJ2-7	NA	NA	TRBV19	CASSNCVSCEQYF
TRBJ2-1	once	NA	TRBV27	CASRPDIRLGNEQFF
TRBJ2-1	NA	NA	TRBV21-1	CASSKGQGYNEQFF
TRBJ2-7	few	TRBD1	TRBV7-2	CASSLNRGYEQYF
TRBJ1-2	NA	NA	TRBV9	CASSLWGAGVHYGYTF
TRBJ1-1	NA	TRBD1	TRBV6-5	CASHRGPGAEAFF
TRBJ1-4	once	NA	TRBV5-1	CASSLAGNEKLFF
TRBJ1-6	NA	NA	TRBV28	CASTTSAVDNSPLHF
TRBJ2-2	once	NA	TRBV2	CASKTDGTGELFF